This passage covers 10 T cell receptor beta chains from one sample sequenced in a study of T cell responses to AZD1222 COVID-19 vaccine (dated by TCRdb to the early 2020s). Library creation used the immunoSEQ multiplex PCR assay. TCRdb mirrors the immuneACCESS table, restricted to in-frame sequences. Some clones are absent from its copies; in checked studies, under half trace to an unresolved V gene, and the reason for the others is unknown. For this sample the table gives about 130,000 clones, of which about nine tenths were detected only once. The ten most abundant clones make up 1.4% to 1.5% of the sample. The time point label, as the study defines it: baseline before first vaccination. The sequencing here drew on peripheral blood, taken on day 0 of AZD1222 vaccination. The receptors here all came from an adult in good health.

The chain uses TRBV11-2 and TRBJ2-7; TRBD1 matches 7 bases. Germline-derived CDR1 and CDR2 are SGHAT and FQNNGV. This CDR3 region has 15 residues. With V trimmed by 5 bases and J by 7 bases, 14 bases remained unmatched. The CDR3, as DNA: TGTGCCAGCAGCACCCGACAGGGTGCTCCGAGTGAGCAGTACTTC. It specifies CASSTRQGAPSEQYF.

This clone turned up a few times. This sequence joins TRBV19 and TRBJ2-6; D gene uncertain. This CDR3 has 15 amino acids. Germline CDR1 and CDR2: LNHDA and SQIVND (reference sequence). The ends were cut back, 4 bases at V and 4 bases at J, with 11 bases in the middle. CDR3 in DNA: TGTGCCAGTAGTACAATAGAGTCCGGGGCCAACGTCCTGACTTTC. Its translation: CASSTIESGANVLTF.

This clone was seen just once. The rearrangement uses TRBV7-2 and TRBJ2-5, with D tentatively TRBD2 (6 bases). This CDR3 region has 15 residues. V lost 1 base and J lost 5, with 14 bases in between. Germline V CDR1 and CDR2: SGHTA, FQGNSA. CDR3: CASSLGGEVRETQYF. The CDR3 DNA sequence: TGTGCCAGCAGCTTAGGGGGGGAGGTACGGGAGACCCAGTACTTC.

The chain employs TRBV2 and TRBJ2-2; D not certain. The germline gives CDR1 SNHLY, CDR2 FYNNEI. This CDR3 has 15 amino acids. V was shortened by 4 bases and J by 0 bases, with 9 bases between the two germline ends. CDR3 DNA sequence: TGTGCCAGCAGTGTAAATGGGGCGAACACCGGGGAGCTGTTTTTT. The encoded protein is CASSVNGANTGELFF.

The chain employs TRBV15 and TRBJ1-5, with a weak D call TRBD1 (6 bases). Between the trimmed V and J ends, which lost 2 bases and 5 bases, there was a span of 16 bases. CDR3 size: 16 residues. Germline loops: CDR1 LNHNV, CDR2 YYDKDF (reference sequence). The CDR3 coding sequence is TGTGCCACCAGCAGAACTGTCTGGGGGCGGGATCAGCCCCAGCATTTT. Protein product: CATSRTVWGRDQPQHF.

This rearrangement joins TRBV7-2 to TRBJ1-6; TRBD1 is a possible D gene (6 bases). The CDR3 runs to 16 residues. Germline assignment: CDR1 SGHTA and CDR2 FQGNSA. V was shortened by 1 base and J by 8 bases, with 15 bases between the two germline ends. The CDR3 region is CASSLGTVGGDSPLHF. Written as DNA, the CDR3 is TGTGCCAGCAGCTTAGGGACGGTAGGGGGAGATTCACCCCTCCACTTT.

The rearrangement joins TRBV10-3 to TRBJ1-4; TRBD1 matches 8 bases. Trimming took 0 bases from V and 6 from J; bases not matched to a gene: 6. CDR3 length equals 16 residues. The V gene's germline CDR1 is ENHRY and CDR2 SYGVKD. CDR3 loop: CAISESTGAEHEKLFF. The CDR3 region has the DNA TGTGCCATCAGTGAGTCGACAGGGGCGGAACATGAAAAACTGTTTTTT.

This chain connects TRBV7-2 to TRBJ2-5, with unresolved D. Germline values: CDR1 SGHTA, CDR2 FQGNSA. V lost 4 bases and J 1 base, leaving 1 base between the germline ends. The CDR3 consists of 11 residues. The CDR3 bases are TGTGCCAGCAGCTCCCAAGAGACCCAGTACTTC. This gives the protein CASSSQETQYF.

The V and J genes are TRBV13 and TRBJ1-6; no reliable D call. The V and J ends lost 3 bases and 7 bases respectively, with 4 bases between them. Germline lookup yields CDR1 PRHDT and CDR2 FYEKMQ (reference sequence). The CDR3 extends over 12 amino acids. The CDR3 loop reads CASSFRNSPLHF. CDR3 in DNA: TGTGCCAGCAGCTTCCGCAATTCACCCCTCCACTTT.

This clone occurred once. The chain is built from TRBV5-6 and TRBJ2-7; 10 positions match TRBD1. From germline, CDR1 is SGHDT and CDR2 YYEEEE. There are 15 residues in the CDR3. V trimming: 5 bases; J trimming: 7 bases; junction bases outside the gene matches: 12. CDR3 in DNA: TGTGCCAGCAGTGTCCCCGGGACAGGGGTTCGAGAGCAGTACTTC. The encoded protein is CASSVPGTGVREQYF.